Shown below are 5 T cell receptor beta chains from a single sample sequenced in a study of T cells in Graves' hyperthyroidism and ophthalmopathy. The CDR3 regions of TCR beta were amplified from RNA transcripts. The primer set for the first-round RT-PCR of the TCR CDR3 was HTBI. TCRdb passed the multiplex PCR reads through MiXCR, listing each CDR3 protein once. Counted here are fewer than 750,000 distinct CDR3 sequences, over 12% occurring once; the ten biggest clones make up 4% to 5.5%. The sequenced material came from blood. These receptor sequences come from a woman between 40 and 55 years old with Graves' ophthalmopathy.

This clonotype has a count of ten or more. The rearrangement uses TRBV5-5 and TRBJ2-7; either TRBD1 or TRBD2 may supply D (5 bases each). The CDR3 has 14 residues. Trimming took off 4 bases at V and 3 bases at J, with 14 bases between the two ends. Germline lookup yields CDR1 SGHKS and CDR2 YYEKEE (reference sequence). The CDR3 is CASSGGPGSYEQYF. The CDR3 nucleotides are TGTGCCAGCAGCGGGGGACCGGGGAGCTACGAGCAGTACTTC.

This clonotype was found many times. J is TRBJ2-7 and V is TRBV6-5; a possible D gene is TRBD1 (6 bases). CDR1 is MNHEY and CDR2 is SVGAGI in the germline V gene. V was pared by 0 bases and J by 8 bases, with 20 bases between. CDR3 length: 16 amino acids. The CDR3 DNA reads TGTGCCAGCAGTTACTCTGGGACACTCGCTTTGGGAAAGCAGTACTTC. It yields the protein CASSYSGTLALGKQYF.

CDR3 amino acids: CASSYAGQGTQYF. The DNA of the CDR3 is TGTGCCAGCAGTTACGCGGGACAGGGGACCCAGTACTTC. The V gene is TRBV6-5, the J gene TRBJ2-5, with 9 bases that match TRBD1. Germline CDR1 and CDR2: MNHEY and SVGAGI. The CDR3 sequence is 13 residues long. After removal of 2 bases from V and 7 bases from J, the junction contained 2 bases not matched to a gene.

V gene TRBV11-3 combines with J gene TRBJ2-2; D ambiguous. The germline CDR1 and CDR2 sequences are SGHNT and YENEEA. V lost 0 bases and J lost 4, with 6 bases in between. The CDR3 contains 14 residues. CDR3 bases: TGTGCCAGCAGCTTAGATTGGATCACCGGGGAGCTGTTTTTT. Translated: CASSLDWITGELFF.

This clonotype was seen only a few times. V usage is TRBV19 and J usage is TRBJ1-2, with 7 bases identical to TRBD1. V lost 9 bases and J lost 4; bases outside the gene matches: 8. Per the germline V gene, CDR1 is LNHDA and CDR2 is SQIVND (reference sequence). CDR3 size: 13 residues. In nucleotides, the CDR3 is TGTGCCAGCGGACAGGTACCTCCCTATGGCTACACCTTC. It specifies CASGQVPPYGYTF.